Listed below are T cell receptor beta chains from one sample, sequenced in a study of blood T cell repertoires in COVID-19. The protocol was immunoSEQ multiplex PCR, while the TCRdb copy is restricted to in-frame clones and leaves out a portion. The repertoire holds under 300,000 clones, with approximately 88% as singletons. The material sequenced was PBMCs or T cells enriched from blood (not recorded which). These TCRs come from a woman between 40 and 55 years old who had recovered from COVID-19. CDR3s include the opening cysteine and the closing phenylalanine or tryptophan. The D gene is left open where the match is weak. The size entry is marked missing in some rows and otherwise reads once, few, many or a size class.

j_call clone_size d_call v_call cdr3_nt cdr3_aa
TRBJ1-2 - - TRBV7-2 TGTGCCAGCAGCTTAGGGGGAGCTAACTATGGCTACACCTTC CASSLGGANYGYTF
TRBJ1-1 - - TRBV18 TGTGCCAGCTCCCGACAGTTGAACACTGAAGCTTTCTTT CASSRQLNTEAFF
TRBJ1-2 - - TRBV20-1 TGCAGTGCTAGTCTCGGTTCCTCCATGGGCTACACCTTC CSASLGSSMGYTF
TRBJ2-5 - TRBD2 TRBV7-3 TGTGCCAGCAGCTTGGTAGCGGGGGAAGAGACCCAGTACTTC CASSLVAGEETQYF
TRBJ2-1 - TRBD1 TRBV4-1 TGCGCCAGCAGCCAAGTGGTCGGGACAGGGCGGCACAATGAGCAGTTCTTC CASSQVVGTGRHNEQFF
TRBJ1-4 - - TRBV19 TGTGCCAGTAGTATGGGGGGGGCCGGTGAAAAACTGTTTTTT CASSMGGAGEKLFF
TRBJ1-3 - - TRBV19 TGTGCCAGTAGTGCGAATACAGGGTTCCGCTCTGGAAACACCATATATTTT CASSANTGFRSGNTIYF
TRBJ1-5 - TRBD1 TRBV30 TGTGCCTGGAGCGATCGGGACAGGGGGATTAAGCAGCCCCAGCATTTT CAWSDRDRGIKQPQHF
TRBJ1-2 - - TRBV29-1 TGCAGCGTTCTGAGCCTAGCTAACTATGGCTACACCTTC CSVLSLANYGYTF
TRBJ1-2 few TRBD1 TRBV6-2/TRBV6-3 TGTGCCAGCCGCCTAACAGGGGGCTATGGCTACACCTTC CASRLTGGYGYTF
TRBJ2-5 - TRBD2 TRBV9 TGTGCCAGCAGCGTAGGCGGACTAGCGGCACCCCAGGAGACCCAGTACTTC CASSVGGLAAPQETQYF
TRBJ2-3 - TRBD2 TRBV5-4 TGTGCCAGCAGCTTCCCTGGGGGGCGGGAGGCAAATACGCAGTATTTT CASSFPGGREANTQYF
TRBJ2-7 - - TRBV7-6 TGTGCCAGCAGCTCCCGGCAGGGCTCCTACGAGCAGTACTTC CASSSRQGSYEQYF
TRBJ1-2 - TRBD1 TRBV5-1 TGCGCCAGCAGCTTGGGTACAGGGGCCTATGGCTACACCTTC CASSLGTGAYGYTF
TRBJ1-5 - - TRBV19 TGTGCCAGTAGTAGGGAGGGTGTGGGAAGCTGGCAGCCCCAGCATTTT CASSREGVGSWQPQHF
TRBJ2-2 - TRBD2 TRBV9 TGTGCCAGCAGCGCCGCGGGGGTTTCAATCGGGGAGCTGTTTTTT CASSAAGVSIGELFF
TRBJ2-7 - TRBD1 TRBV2 TGTGCCAGCAGTGAAGGAGGGACAGGGGACGAGCAGTACTTC CASSEGGTGDEQYF
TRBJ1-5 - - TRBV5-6 TGTGCCAGCAGCTTGGGTCAGGGAAGCAATCAGCCCCAGCATTTT CASSLGQGSNQPQHF
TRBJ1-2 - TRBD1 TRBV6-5 TGTGCCAGCAGTCGGACAGGGAATGGCTACACCTTC CASSRTGNGYTF
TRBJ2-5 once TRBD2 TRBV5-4 TGTGCCAGCAGCCCGGGGGGGACCCTAGGAGGGACCCAGTACTTC CASSPGGTLGGTQYF